The 20 T cell receptor beta chains below all came from one sample that was sequenced in a study of CD8+ T cells in alopecia areata. As for treatment: oral pan-JAK inhibitor, 5-10 mg twice daily. Extraction and reverse transcription of RNA yielded cDNA as the sequencing template. The assay was immunoSEQ multiplex PCR, and TCRdb's table has in-frame clones only and misses some. This table has about 180,000 clones, around 51% appearing once. The sample was CD8+ T cells sorted from blood, taken around week 52, from a patient treated with tofacitinib. Every receptor here comes from a human donor with alopecia areata.

Many counts were recorded for this clone. The rearrangement uses TRBV6-5 and TRBJ2-3; D is unresolved. This CDR3 has 14 amino acids. Per germline, CDR1 MNHEY and CDR2 SVGAGI. Deletions cut 0 bases from V and 6 bases from J, with 10 bases between. The CDR3 region has the DNA TGTGCCAGCAGTTACTCGGTCTCTCAGGATACGCAGTATTTT. Its protein is CASSYSVSQDTQYF.

This clone was counted a few times. The CDR3 DNA follows: TGTGCCAGCCAGACAGGGGGTCAGCCCCAGCATTTT. It encodes CASQTGGQPQHF. The V gene is TRBV11-2, the J gene TRBJ1-5, with 9 bases fitting TRBD1. Germline trimming cut 8 bases from V and 6 bases from J; bases unmatched to any gene: 2. This CDR3 has 12 amino acids. Looked up from germline, CDR1 is SGHAT and CDR2 is FQNNGV.

This chain joins TRBV7-6 and TRBJ1-3; 9 bases map to TRBD1. The CDR3 consists of 15 residues. CDR1 and CDR2 (germline): SGHVS, FNYEAQ. V gave up 5 bases and J gave up 2 bases; unmatched junction bases: 4. In DNA form, the CDR3 reads TGTGCCAGCAGCCCAGGGACAGGGACTGGAAACACCATATATTTT. Its translation is CASSPGTGTGNTIYF.

The CDR3 here is CASSYPERSYEQYF. CDR3 bases: TGTGCCAGCAGTTACCCGGAAAGGTCCTACGAGCAGTACTTC. The V call is TRBV6-5, the J call TRBJ2-7; D gene uncertain. The germline V gene has CDR1 MNHEY and CDR2 SVGAGI. V gave up 2 bases and J gave up 1 base, with 9 bases separating them. There are 14 residues in the CDR3.

This clone occurred a few times. The chain carries TRBV27 and TRBJ2-7; D not resolved. V was cut by 6 bases and J by 1 base, with 10 bases left in between. The CDR3 is 13 amino acids. Germline CDR1 reads MNHEY; CDR2 reads SMNVEV (reference sequence). As DNA, the CDR3 is TGTGCCAGCAGATTGGCCGATTCCTACGAGCAGTACTTC. It codes for CASRLADSYEQYF.

The V and J genes are TRBV9 and TRBJ1-2; tentatively, D is TRBD1 (5 bases). Looked up from germline, CDR1 is SGDLS and CDR2 is YYNGEE. The CDR3 runs to 15 residues. V was shortened by 3 bases and J by 4 bases, with 16 bases between the two germline ends. CDR3 bases: TGTGCCAGCAGCGCCGGGGGGAGGGGTGCCTATGGCTACACCTTC. Encoded protein: CASSAGGRGAYGYTF.

The chain joins TRBV18 to TRBJ2-7, with TRBD1 identical over 10 bases. The CDR3 extends over 15 amino acids. From germline, CDR1 is KGHSH and CDR2 LQKENI. V was pared by 4 bases and J by 5 bases, with 8 bases of the junction left unmatched. CDR3 coding DNA: TGTGCCAGCTCACGCCCGGGACAGGGGTACCACGAGCAGTACTTC. Translated: CASSRPGQGYHEQYF.

This clone came up a few times. The gene calls are TRBV27 and TRBJ2-5; 8 bases match TRBD1. This CDR3 has 14 amino acids. CDR1 and CDR2 (germline): MNHEY, SMNVEV (reference sequence). The V and J ends lost 3 bases and 1 base, in that order; junction bases with no gene match: 1. CDR3 amino acids: CASSFQGAQETQYF. CDR3 sequence (DNA): TGTGCCAGCAGTTTCCAGGGGGCCCAAGAGACCCAGTACTTC.

This clone has just a few counts. The V call is TRBV6-5, the J call TRBJ2-7; D is perhaps TRBD1 or TRBD2 (5 bases each). With 2 bases removed from V and 3 bases from J, the gap between germline ends came to 11 bases. The germline CDR1 and CDR2 sequences are MNHEY and SVGAGI. CDR3 length: 14 residues. The DNA for the CDR3 is TGTGCCAGCAGTTACGGGGGAGTTCGCTACGAGCAGTACTTC. The encoded protein is CASSYGGVRYEQYF.

In its sample, this clone was seen a few times. The sample has other DNA sequences that encode this CDR3 too. The rearrangement joins TRBV6-5 to TRBJ2-2; D gene ambiguous. CDR1 and CDR2 (germline): MNHEY, SVGAGI. V shed 6 bases and J shed 5 bases, with 4 bases lying between them. This CDR3 comprises 11 residues. CDR3 in amino acids: CASSHTGELFF. The CDR3 DNA is TGTGCCAGCAGCCATACCGGGGAGCTGTTTTTT.

The chain combines TRBV7-9 with TRBJ1-1; D may be TRBD1 (5 bases). This CDR3 contains 13 residues. Trimming left V 7 bases short and J 3 bases short, with 12 bases between. From germline, CDR1 is SEHNR and CDR2 FQNEAQ (reference sequence). This chain's CDR3 is CASMQGGYTEAFF. The CDR3, as DNA: TGTGCCAGCATGCAGGGTGGGTACACTGAAGCTTTCTTT.

Comments on this clone: The sample contains more than one DNA sequence encoding this CDR3. The chain carries TRBV5-4 and TRBJ2-1; D not certain. The CDR3 consists of 12 residues. V was clipped by 1 base and J by 4 bases, with 3 bases between them. CDR1 and CDR2 from the germline V gene are SGHNT and YYREEE (reference sequence). As DNA, the CDR3 is TGTGCCAGCAGCTTGAATTACAATGAGCAGTTCTTC. Its protein is CASSLNYNEQFF.

This chain links TRBV30 with TRBJ1-1; 9 positions match TRBD1. After removal of 4 bases from V and 5 bases from J, the junction contained 5 bases not matched to a gene. This CDR3 is built from 13 residues. Germline loops: CDR1 GTSNPN, CDR2 SVGIG (reference sequence). CDR3 nucleotides: TGTGCCTGGAACGGACAGGGGATAACTGAAGCTTTCTTT. This encodes CAWNGQGITEAFF.

CDR3 loop: CAWSVGQISNYGYTF. The CDR3 region has the DNA TGTGCCTGGAGTGTAGGTCAGATTTCTAACTATGGCTACACCTTC. The chain combines TRBV30 with TRBJ1-2; D gene uncertain. Germline V lookup: CDR1 GTSNPN, CDR2 SVGIG (reference sequence). The CDR3 spans 15 residues. The V and J ends lost 0 bases and 0 bases respectively, with 11 bases between them.

J is TRBJ2-7 and V is TRBV11-2; a possible D gene is TRBD1 (5 bases). The V and J ends lost 5 bases and 0 bases respectively, with 14 bases between them. Germline assignment: CDR1 SGHAT and CDR2 FQNNGV. The CDR3 covers 15 residues. The CDR3 spells CASSPVGRNSYEQYF. DNA of the CDR3: TGTGCCAGCAGCCCAGTGGGGCGGAACTCCTACGAGCAGTACTTC.

The genes are TRBV5-1 and TRBJ2-7, with TRBD2 matching 7 bases. The CDR3 is 14 residues long. The germline V gene has CDR1 SGHRS and CDR2 YFSETQ. Trimming cost V 2 bases and J 1 base; bases outside gene matches: 3. The CDR3 spells CASSFGTMSYEQYF. The CDR3 DNA follows: TGCGCCAGCAGCTTCGGGACTATGTCCTACGAGCAGTACTTC.

As concerns this clone: Within the sample, other DNA sequences also encode this same CDR3. The chain employs TRBV6-5 and TRBJ1-2; D gene ambiguous. There are 12 residues in the CDR3. The germline V gene has CDR1 MNHEY and CDR2 SVGAGI. V dropped 0 bases and J dropped 7 bases, with 6 bases sitting between them. In DNA, the CDR3 is TGTGCCAGCAGTTACTCGTCGGGTGGCTACACCTTC. Its protein product is CASSYSSGGYTF.

The chain joins TRBV27 to TRBJ1-2; possibly TRBD1 for D (5 bases). This CDR3 region has 14 residues. V was trimmed by 6 bases and J by 4 bases, leaving 15 bases between them. Germline V gene data show CDR1 as MNHEY and CDR2 as SMNVEV (reference sequence). The CDR3 sequence: CASSLGVRSYGYTF. The DNA of the CDR3 is TGTGCCAGCAGCTTAGGGGTTCGGAGCTATGGCTACACCTTC.

A few counts support this clone. The chain joins TRBV6-6 to TRBJ2-1; 7 positions match TRBD1. J gave up 0 bases and V 4 bases, and 3 bases lay outside the gene matches. CDR1 MNHNY and CDR2 SVGAGI come from the germline V gene (reference sequence). The CDR3 length is 15 residues. The CDR3 protein is CASSSRDSSYNEQFF. The CDR3 region has the DNA TGTGCCAGCAGTTCCCGGGACAGCTCCTACAATGAGCAGTTCTTC.

The table lists this clone with a few counts. J is TRBJ2-1 and V is TRBV9; 8 positions match TRBD1. Per germline, CDR1 SGDLS and CDR2 YYNGEE. V lost 0 bases to trimming and J lost 7 bases; unmatched junction nucleotides: 9. The CDR3 spans 16 residues. CDR3 amino acids: CASSVEGTGRINEQFF. The CDR3 nucleotides read TGTGCCAGCAGCGTAGAAGGGACAGGCCGGATTAATGAGCAGTTCTTC.